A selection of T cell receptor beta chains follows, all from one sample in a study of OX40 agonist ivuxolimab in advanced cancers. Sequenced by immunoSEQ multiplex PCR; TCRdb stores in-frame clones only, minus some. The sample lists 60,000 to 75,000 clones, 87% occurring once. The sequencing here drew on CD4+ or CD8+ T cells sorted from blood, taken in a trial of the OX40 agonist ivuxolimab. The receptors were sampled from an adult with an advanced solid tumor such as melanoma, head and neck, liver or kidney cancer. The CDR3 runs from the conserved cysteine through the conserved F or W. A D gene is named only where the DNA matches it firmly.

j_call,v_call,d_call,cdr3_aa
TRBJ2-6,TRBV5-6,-,CASSFTGMSGANVLTF
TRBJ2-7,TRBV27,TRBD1,CASSLLFSGQGKYEQYF
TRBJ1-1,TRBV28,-,CASSLRQMNTEAFF
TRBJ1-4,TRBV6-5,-,CASSYFRGTNEKLFF
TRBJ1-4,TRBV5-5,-,CASSPRLQVNEKLFF
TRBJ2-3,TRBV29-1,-,CSVLLGADTQYF
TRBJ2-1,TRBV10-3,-,CAISESGGVDNEQFF
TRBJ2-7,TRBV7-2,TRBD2,CASSPGLAGGHEQYF
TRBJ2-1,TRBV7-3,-,CASSFGGLRGLNEQFF
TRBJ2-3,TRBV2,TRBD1,CASSGGQGRIDTQYF
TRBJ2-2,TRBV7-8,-,CASSFQWGAGELFF
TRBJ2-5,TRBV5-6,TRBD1,CASSLLSQGNRETQYF
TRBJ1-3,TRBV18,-,CASSPPMSRQVGNTIYF
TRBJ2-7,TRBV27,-,CASSYRNRDEQYF
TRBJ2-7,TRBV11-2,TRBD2,CASSLTSGEFYEQYF
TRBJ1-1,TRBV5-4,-,CASSQGWNTEAFF
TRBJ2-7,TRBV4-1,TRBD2,CASSQIREGRYEQYF
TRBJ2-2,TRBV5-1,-,CASSKDQNTGELFF
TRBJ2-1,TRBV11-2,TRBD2,CASSFSLAGLPSYNEQFF
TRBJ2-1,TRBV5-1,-,CASSLGTSPYNEQFF
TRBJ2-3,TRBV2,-,CASSVRQGIDTQYF
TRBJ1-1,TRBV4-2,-,CASSPSNTEAFF
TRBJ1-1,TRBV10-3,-,CAIGNPGTEAFF
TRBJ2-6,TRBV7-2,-,CASRDAGANVLTF
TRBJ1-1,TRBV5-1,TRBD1,CASSSETGLGTEAFF
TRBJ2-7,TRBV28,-,CASTRTLGTSSYEQYF
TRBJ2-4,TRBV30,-,CAWSVHGTKNIQYF
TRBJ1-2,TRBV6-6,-,CASRRGDREGGYTF
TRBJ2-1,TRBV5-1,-,CASSPIGRGRNEQFF
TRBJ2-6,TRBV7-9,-,CASSLGGPGSGANVLTF
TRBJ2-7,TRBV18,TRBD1,CASSPNSGTGGEQYF
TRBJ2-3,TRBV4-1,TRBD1,CASSRGGTGVADTQYF
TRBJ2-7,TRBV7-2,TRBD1,CASSLEMGQGNYEQYF
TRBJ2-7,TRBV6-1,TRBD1,CASSLGGTASYEQYF
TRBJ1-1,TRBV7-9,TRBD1,CASSLGGQGRGAFF
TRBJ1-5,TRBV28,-,CASSVDGYNQPQHF
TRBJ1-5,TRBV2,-,CASSLRTVSNQPQHF
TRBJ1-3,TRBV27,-,CATRASGGNTIYF
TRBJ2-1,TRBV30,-,CAWSRNSYNEQFF
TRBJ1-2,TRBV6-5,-,CASSQSTHYGYTF
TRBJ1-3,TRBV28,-,CASSSRVGRSGNTIYF
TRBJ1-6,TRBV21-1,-,CASSRGTYNSPLHF
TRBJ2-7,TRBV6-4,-,CASRGLYLPHEQYF
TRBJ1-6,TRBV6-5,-,CASTQGSDSPLHF
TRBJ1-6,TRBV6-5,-,CASSSINSPLHF
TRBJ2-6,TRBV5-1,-,CASAGTTSGANVLTF
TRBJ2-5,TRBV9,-,CASSPRVIQETQYF
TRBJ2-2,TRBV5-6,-,CASSKAVGTGELFF
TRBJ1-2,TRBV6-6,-,CASSYGQGTYGYTF
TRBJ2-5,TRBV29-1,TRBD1,CSVVRQGTGETQYF
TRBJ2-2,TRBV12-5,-,CASSRGGPRTGELFF
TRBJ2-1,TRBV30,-,CAWSVRVEQFF
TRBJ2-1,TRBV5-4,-,CASTPGGGRYNEQFF
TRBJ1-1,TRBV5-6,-,CASSRGLGNTEAFF